Given below is one TCR beta chain in context. Its target is unknown. The data were produced by immunoSEQ multiplex PCR, yet TCRdb's version contains in-frame clones alone and is incomplete. This table has under 150,000 clones, about 95% appearing once. The data originate from a study of graft-versus-host responses after intestinal transplantation. Background on the study: Anti-thymocyte globulin induction preceded about 3 years of tacrolimus and steroid maintenance in all recipients.

This receptor was identified in a human donor who received an intestinal transplant. Here the sequenced sample was unstimulated CD8+ T cells sorted from spleen or lymph node cells, taken before intestinal transplant.

CDR3 coding DNA: TGTGCCAGCAGCTACCCGCGTCGGGGCTACACCTTC. Its translation is CASSYPRRGYTF. The chain joins TRBV7-9 to TRBJ1-2, with D unclear. The V end was cut by 4 bases, the J end by 8 bases, with 11 bases between. Germline V gives CDR1 SEHNR, CDR2 FQNEAQ (reference sequence). The CDR3 contains 12 residues. The full variable domain, in which reference TRBV7-9 and TRBJ1-2 provide the parts outside the CDR3, is DTGVSQNPRHKITKRGQNVTFRCDPISEHNRLYWYRQTLGQGPEFLTYFQNEAQLEKSRLLSDRFSAERPKGSFSTLEIQRTEQGDSAMYLCASSYPRRGYTFGSGTRLTVV.